Each of the 20 T cell receptor beta chains below was sequenced from the same sample in a study of T cell responses to AZD1222 COVID-19 vaccine. Clones were read by immunoSEQ multiplex PCR, and TCRdb kept only the in-frame ones, dropping some. The sample consists of roughly 150,000 clones, approximately 90% of them appearing once. Source: peripheral blood, taken on day 0 of AZD1222 vaccination. The receptors come from an adult in good health.

The chain is built from TRBV28 and TRBJ1-1; D call uncertain. V lost 2 bases to trimming and J lost 0 bases, with 4 bases between them. This CDR3 spans 13 amino acids. CDR1 is MDHEN and CDR2 is SYDVKM in the germline V gene. This chain's CDR3 is CASSLGLNTEAFF. As DNA, the CDR3 is TGTGCCAGCAGTTTAGGGCTGAACACTGAAGCTTTCTTT.

The rearrangement joins TRBV5-1 to TRBJ1-4; TRBD1 agrees at 7 bases. This CDR3 is built from 15 residues. CDR1 and CDR2 from the germline V gene are SGHRS and YFSETQ. V dropped 4 bases and J dropped 7; count of bases not matched to a gene: 10. CDR3 residues: CASSPNRGLGEKLFF. DNA for the CDR3: TGCGCCAGCAGCCCGAACAGGGGTCTCGGTGAAAAACTGTTTTTT. The full variable domain, its missing parts supplied by reference TRBV5-1 and TRBJ1-4, is KAGVTQTPRYLIKTRGQQVTLSCSPISGHRSVSWYQQTPGQGLQFLFEYFSETQRNKGNFPGRFSGRQFSNSRSEMNVSTLELGDSALYLCASSPNRGLGEKLFFGSGTQLSVL.

This clone was counted once. The rearrangement uses TRBV4-1 and TRBJ2-7; weak D call: TRBD1 (5 bases). V lost 3 bases to trimming and J lost 0 bases, with 15 bases between them. CDR3 length: 16 amino acids. CDR1 and CDR2 (germline): MGHRA, YSYEKL. The CDR3 here is CASSHLGRDSSYEQYF. The CDR3 DNA reads TGCGCCAGCAGCCACCTCGGCCGAGACAGCTCCTACGAGCAGTACTTC.

The V and J genes are TRBV5-1 and TRBJ2-7; D gene unclear. The CDR3 spans 15 residues. Trimming cost V 0 bases and J 0 bases, with 10 bases left between them. Looked up from germline, CDR1 is SGHRS and CDR2 is YFSETQ. The CDR3 nucleotides read TGCGCCAGCAGCTTGGATCCCAAAAGCTCCTACGAGCAGTACTTC. Its translation is CASSLDPKSSYEQYF.

The chain carries TRBV28 and TRBJ2-7, with D maybe TRBD1 (6 bases). The CDR3 covers 14 residues. Trimming removed 8 bases from V and 6 bases from J, with 20 bases in between. Germline V gives CDR1 MDHEN, CDR2 SYDVKM. The CDR3 loop is CASVSLQGSSEQYF. The DNA of the CDR3 is TGTGCCAGCGTCAGTTTACAGGGATCATCCGAGCAGTACTTC.

The chain carries TRBV7-9 and TRBJ2-3; TRBD2 is a possible D gene (5 bases). The CDR3 has 12 residues. The V end lost 5 bases, the J end lost 8 bases, and 11 bases lay between the germline ends. Germline-derived CDR1 and CDR2 are SEHNR and FQNEAQ (reference sequence). For the CDR3, the DNA is TGTGCCAGCAGCACCAGAGGAGGTACGCAGTATTTT. Translation gives CASSTRGGTQYF. Combining the CDR3 with reference TRBV7-9 and TRBJ2-3 gives the whole variable domain DTGVSQNPRHKITKRGQNVTFRCDPISEHNRLYWYRQTLGQGPEFLTYFQNEAQLEKSRLLSDRFSAERPKGSFSTLEIQRTEQGDSAMYLCASSTRGGTQYFGPGTRLTVL.

This clone was counted once. The V call is TRBV28, the J call TRBJ1-3; D call uncertain. V shed 3 bases and J shed 0 bases, with 9 bases lying between them. This CDR3 region has 15 residues. Germline V CDR1 and CDR2: MDHEN, SYDVKM. The CDR3 DNA follows: TGTGCCAGCAGTTTCTCCCTCGGCTCTGGAAACACCATATATTTT. It is translated as CASSFSLGSGNTIYF.

The gene calls are TRBV9 and TRBJ2-1, with D unclear. The CDR3 runs 15 residues. V lost 0 bases to trimming and J lost 2 bases, with 9 bases between them. The germline V gene encodes CDR1 SGDLS and CDR2 YYNGEE. CDR3 bases: TGTGCCAGCAGCGTAGAAGGCAGTCCCTACAATGAGCAGTTCTTC. It codes for CASSVEGSPYNEQFF.

This clone has just one count. The CDR3 here is CSALGWNEQFF. In DNA form, the CDR3 reads TGCAGTGCCTTGGGGTGGAATGAGCAGTTCTTC. The chain joins TRBV20-1 to TRBJ2-1; D is uncertain. The V end was cut by 6 bases, the J end by 7 bases, with 10 bases between. CDR1 and CDR2 from the germline V gene are DFQATT and SNEGSKA (reference sequence). CDR3 length: 11 amino acids.

This chain joins TRBV5-8 and TRBJ1-3; D is possibly TRBD1 (6 bases). Trimming left V 1 base short and J 0 bases short, with 14 bases between. Per the germline V gene, CDR1 is SGHTS and CDR2 is YDEGEE. The CDR3 covers 17 residues. For the CDR3, the DNA is TGTGCCAGCAGCTTGAGATCAGGGACATTCTCTGGAAACACCATATATTTT. Its protein product is CASSLRSGTFSGNTIYF.

This chain uses TRBV5-1 with TRBJ1-6, with 9 bases matching TRBD1. Per germline, CDR1 SGHRS and CDR2 YFSETQ. V dropped 4 bases and J dropped 6; count of bases not matched to a gene: 2. The CDR3 sequence is 14 residues long. For the CDR3, the DNA is TGCGCCAGCAGCCCGACAGGGGGTAATTCACCCCTCCACTTT. Amino acid sequence: CASSPTGGNSPLHF.

The rearrangement joins TRBV4-1 to TRBJ2-1, with TRBD2 matching 8 bases. From germline, CDR1 is MGHRA and CDR2 YSYEKL. Trimming at V came to 3 bases and at J to 6 bases, leaving 10 bases not matched to a gene. This CDR3 spans 16 amino acids. The CDR3 bases are TGCGCCAGCAGCCACAGCCCGGGACTAGTGAGCAATGAGCAGTTCTTC. This encodes CASSHSPGLVSNEQFF.

The chain uses TRBV5-1 and TRBJ1-3, with a possible D match to TRBD1 (5 bases). Per germline, CDR1 SGHRS and CDR2 YFSETQ. This CDR3 is 16 amino acids long. The V end was cut by 4 bases, the J end by 3 bases, with 17 bases between. The CDR3 nucleotides read TGCGCCAGCAGCCCAGAACGAGGGGTTTTTGGAAACACCATATATTTT. This translates into CASSPERGVFGNTIYF.

CDR3 DNA: TGTGCCAGCAGCTTTAGTTTTGGCCCCTGGGAGACCCAGTACTTC. It translates to CASSFSFGPWETQYF. The chain combines TRBV7-2 with TRBJ2-5; D gene ambiguous. The CDR3 has 15 amino acids. The V and J ends lost 3 bases and 5 bases respectively, with 16 bases between them. Germline values: CDR1 SGHTA, CDR2 FQGNSA.

This clone was observed a handful of times. The gene calls are TRBV27 and TRBJ1-2; 7 nucleotides line up with TRBD1. The CDR3 consists of 15 residues. Germline V gene data show CDR1 as MNHEY and CDR2 as SMNVEV (reference sequence). V was pared by 5 bases and J by 5 bases, with 11 bases of the junction left unmatched. Written as DNA, the CDR3 is TGTGCCAGCAGTCCGGAAGGGGGCCGGATTTATGGCTACACCTTC. Residues: CASSPEGGRIYGYTF.

V gene TRBV27 combines with J gene TRBJ2-1; possible D gene TRBD2, 6 bases. The CDR3 runs to 15 residues. Germline V gene data show CDR1 as MNHEY and CDR2 as SMNVEV (reference sequence). V was clipped by 6 bases and J by 2 bases, with 14 bases between them. DNA of the CDR3: TGTGCCAGCAGCGGGACTGCCATTGCCTACAATGAGCAGTTCTTC. Protein: CASSGTAIAYNEQFF.

Written as DNA, the CDR3 is TGCGCCAGCAGCTTGAGCTCGTTGAACACTGAAGCTTTCTTT. The encoded protein is CASSLSSLNTEAFF. The V gene is TRBV5-1, the J gene TRBJ1-1; D ambiguous. Trimming pared 1 base from V and 0 bases from J, leaving 7 bases between. Per the germline V gene, CDR1 is SGHRS and CDR2 is YFSETQ. This CDR3 has 14 residues.

This clone was detected only once. The chain joins TRBV3-1 (or the pseudogene TRBV3-2) to TRBJ2-2, with D perhaps TRBD1 (7 bases). Germline V gene lookup returns CDR1 LGHDT and CDR2 YNNKEL (reference sequence). The ends were cut back, 2 bases at V and 5 bases at J, with 24 bases in the middle. The CDR3 extends over 19 amino acids. CDR3 in DNA: TGTGCCAGCAGCCAAATGAGGACAGGCGGGAATCTGTTTACCGGGGAGCTGTTTTTT. It translates to CASSQMRTGGNLFTGELFF.

The genes are TRBV18 and TRBJ2-7; D gene unclear. Trimming cost V 5 bases and J 2 bases, with 10 bases left between them. Germline values: CDR1 KGHSH, CDR2 LQKENI. The CDR3 loop spans 13 amino acids. The CDR3 here is CASSLSGTYEQYF. The DNA of the CDR3 is TGTGCCAGCTCATTGTCAGGTACCTACGAGCAGTACTTC.

The rearrangement joins TRBV2 to TRBJ2-1; 7 bases align to TRBD2. V trimming: 4 bases; J trimming: 6 bases; junction bases outside the gene matches: 12. The germline gives CDR1 SNHLY, CDR2 FYNNEI. This CDR3 comprises 16 residues. The CDR3 reads CASSGGAGVMSNEQFF. In nucleotides, the CDR3 is TGTGCCAGCAGTGGGGGTGCGGGAGTTATGAGCAATGAGCAGTTCTTC.